Following are 18 T cell receptor beta chains from one sample sequenced in a study of blood T cell repertoires in COVID-19. Libraries were prepared by immunoSEQ multiplex PCR; TCRdb keeps only in-frame clonotypes and omits some of them. The data contain 200,000 to 250,000 clones, around 88% of them seen just once; the ten biggest clones take up around 1.4%. The sample comprised peripheral blood. The receptors here all came from a man aged 18-30 years with active or convalescent COVID-19.

The gene calls are TRBV10-3 and TRBJ2-2; TRBD2 aligns across 9 bases. Trimming at V came to 6 bases and at J to 2 bases, leaving 7 bases not matched to a gene. CDR1 ENHRY and CDR2 SYGVKD come from the germline V gene. This CDR3 spans 16 amino acids. The DNA of the CDR3 is TGTGCCATCAGGACCGGGACTAGCAGAAACACCGGGGAGCTGTTTTTT. It translates to CAIRTGTSRNTGELFF.

J is TRBJ2-6 and V is TRBV27; TRBD1 matches at 8 bases. CDR1 MNHEY and CDR2 SMNVEV come from the germline V gene (reference sequence). CDR3 size: 18 residues. V was pared by 3 bases and J by 2 bases, with 9 bases of the junction left unmatched. The CDR3 DNA is TGTGCCAGCAGTTTCGTTGGACAGGGAAAAACTGGGGCCAACGTCCTGACTTTC. Amino acids: CASSFVGQGKTGANVLTF.

Notes on this clone: The sample contains more than one DNA sequence encoding this CDR3. The V and J genes are TRBV5-5 and TRBJ2-7; 14 positions match TRBD2. Germline-derived CDR1 and CDR2 are SGHKS and YYEKEE (reference sequence). CDR3 size: 17 residues. V lost 4 bases to trimming and J lost 0 bases; unmatched junction nucleotides: 6. The CDR3 region has the DNA TGTGCCAGCAGCCTGGGACTAGCGGGAGTTCACTCCTACGAGCAGTACTTC. It yields the protein CASSLGLAGVHSYEQYF.

The chain links TRBV19 to TRBJ1-2, with TRBD1 matching 8 bases. The CDR3 runs 17 residues. After removal of 6 bases from V and 0 bases from J, the junction contained 12 bases not matched to a gene. CDR1 and CDR2 (germline): LNHDA, SQIVND (reference sequence). For the CDR3, the DNA is TGTGCCAGTAGCCGACCTTCGGACAGGGAGTCTAACTATGGCTACACCTTC. This translates into CASSRPSDRESNYGYTF.

This chain links TRBV7-2 with TRBJ2-7, with D possibly matching TRBD2 (7 bases). The CDR3 is 16 amino acids. V shed 5 bases and J shed 5 bases, with 22 bases lying between them. From germline, CDR1 is SGHTA and CDR2 FQGNSA. The CDR3 DNA reads TGTGCCAGCAGCCCCAGCGGGGCAGGGGATTTCCACGAGCAGTACTTC. It specifies CASSPSGAGDFHEQYF. Full variable domain (outside the CDR3, taken from reference TRBV7-2 and TRBJ2-7): GAGVSQSPSNKVTEKGKDVELRCDPISGHTALYWYRQSLGQGLEFLIYFQGNSAPDKSGLPSDRFSAERTGGSVSTLTIQRTQQEDSAVYLCASSPSGAGDFHEQYFGPGTRLTVT.

This chain uses TRBV11-2 with TRBJ1-5, with D maybe TRBD1 (5 bases). Germline V gene lookup returns CDR1 SGHAT and CDR2 FQNNGV. Deletions cut 1 base from V and 6 bases from J, with 10 bases between. The CDR3 runs to 14 residues. The CDR3 is CASSLGDSRQPQHF. The CDR3 region has the DNA TGTGCCAGCAGCTTAGGCGACAGCCGTCAGCCCCAGCATTTT.

The chain carries TRBV4-2 and TRBJ2-7; TRBD2 agrees at 8 bases. The ends lost 4 bases at V and 2 bases at J; junction bases unmatched: 13. CDR1 and CDR2 (germline): LGHNA, YNFKEQ. The CDR3 runs to 17 residues. The CDR3 bases are TGTGCCAGCAGCCCGACTTGGGGTCGGGAGGGCGCCTACGAGCAGTACTTC. This translates into CASSPTWGREGAYEQYF.

V usage is TRBV11-2 and J usage is TRBJ2-2; D gene ambiguous. CDR3 size: 14 residues. CDR1 is SGHAT and CDR2 is FQNNGV in the germline V gene. V was trimmed by 5 bases and J by 6 bases, leaving 13 bases between them. CDR3 amino acids: CASSPVSFAGELFF. The CDR3 DNA follows: TGTGCCAGCAGCCCCGTCTCTTTCGCCGGGGAGCTGTTTTTT.

J is TRBJ1-4 and V is TRBV30, with D unresolved. The germline V gene encodes CDR1 GTSNPN and CDR2 SVGIG (reference sequence). Trimming took off 3 bases at V and 0 bases at J, with 17 bases between the two ends. The CDR3 runs to 17 residues. CDR3 nucleotide sequence: TGTGCCTGGAGCGGACCGTCGGGCGGGTCAACTAATGAAAAACTGTTTTTT. This gives the protein CAWSGPSGGSTNEKLFF.

V and J are TRBV7-2 and TRBJ2-1; a weak D match, TRBD2 (5 bases). Germline V CDR1 and CDR2: SGHTA, FQGNSA. This CDR3 region has 14 residues. V was cut by 6 bases and J by 12 bases, with 21 bases left in between. The CDR3 region has the DNA TGTGCCAGCAGTCGACCGGCCTTCCCGCGGGCGCAGTTCTTC. Amino acids: CASSRPAFPRAQFF. Filled out from reference TRBV7-2 and TRBJ2-1, the complete variable domain reads GAGVSQSPSNKVTEKGKDVELRCDPISGHTALYWYRQSLGQGLEFLIYFQGNSAPDKSGLPSDRFSAERTGGSVSTLTIQRTQQEDSAVYLCASSRPAFPRAQFFGPGTRLTVL.

V gene TRBV9 combines with J gene TRBJ2-6; D is perhaps TRBD1 (6 bases). Germline values: CDR1 SGDLS, CDR2 YYNGEE. CDR3 size: 16 residues. V lost 3 bases to trimming and J lost 4 bases, with 14 bases between them. This CDR3 reads CASSAIRGAGANVLTF. The DNA for the CDR3 is TGTGCCAGCAGCGCCATCAGGGGAGCAGGGGCCAACGTCCTGACTTTC. The full variable domain, completed using reference TRBV9 and TRBJ2-6, is DSGVTQTPKHLITATGQRVTLRCSPRSGDLSVYWYQQSLDQGLQFLIQYYNGEERAKGNILERFSAQQFPDLHSELNLSSLELGDSALYFCASSAIRGAGANVLTFGAGSRLTVL.

V gene TRBV19 combines with J gene TRBJ2-5; D possibly corresponds to TRBD1 (6 bases). The CDR3 covers 15 residues. In germline, CDR1 is LNHDA, CDR2 SQIVND (reference sequence). V was pared by 7 bases and J by 2 bases, with 17 bases between. CDR3 bases: TGTGCCAGTACCATCACGCAGGGGCCTCAAGAGACCCAGTACTTC. The encoded protein is CASTITQGPQETQYF.

The chain links TRBV4-1 to TRBJ1-2; TRBD1 agrees at 9 bases. This CDR3 spans 16 amino acids. V lost 0 bases to trimming and J lost 8 bases; unmatched junction nucleotides: 10. From germline, CDR1 is MGHRA and CDR2 YSYEKL. The CDR3 DNA sequence: TGCGCCAGCAGCCAAGAAGTAGCTCGGACAGGGGTAGGCTACACCTTC. This encodes CASSQEVARTGVGYTF.

The rearrangement joins TRBV5-5 to TRBJ2-3, with TRBD2 as a possible D gene (6 bases). The CDR3 is 15 residues long. V lost 3 bases, J lost 2 bases, and 13 bases lay in between. CDR1 and CDR2 from the germline V gene are SGHKS and YYEKEE (reference sequence). For the CDR3, the DNA is TGTGCCAGCAGCTCCTCCTTAGCGGACACAGATACGCAGTATTTT. This encodes CASSSSLADTDTQYF.

The gene calls are TRBV5-6 and TRBJ2-7; D unclear. The CDR3 consists of 15 residues. CDR1 is SGHDT, CDR2 YYEEEE, per germline. The V gene lost 4 bases and the J gene lost 2 bases, with 16 bases spanning the gap. Written as DNA, the CDR3 is TGTGCCAGCAGCCCCGCCCGGGTGTACCCCTACGAGCAGTACTTC. Translation gives CASSPARVYPYEQYF.

The rearrangement uses TRBV9 and TRBJ2-6; 8 bases agree with TRBD1. CDR1 and CDR2 (germline): SGDLS, YYNGEE. The CDR3 is made up of 18 amino acids. V gave up 0 bases and J gave up 2 bases; unmatched junction bases: 7. For the CDR3, the DNA is TGTGCCAGCAGCGTAGTCGACAGGGGCACAGCTGGGGCCAACGTCCTGACTTTC. Translation gives CASSVVDRGTAGANVLTF.

The rearrangement links TRBV5-1 to TRBJ1-5, with TRBD1 identical over 10 bases. The CDR3 loop spans 15 amino acids. Germline CDR1 is SGHRS and CDR2 is YFSETQ. V lost 1 base to trimming and J lost 7 bases; unmatched junction nucleotides: 5. The CDR3 sequence is CASSLTGQGDQPQHF. In nucleotides, the CDR3 is TGCGCCAGCAGCTTGACCGGACAGGGGGACCAGCCCCAGCATTTT.

This chain links TRBV30 with TRBJ1-5; D is ambiguous. Germline CDR1 and CDR2: GTSNPN and SVGIG (reference sequence). The germline V and J ends were trimmed by 2 bases and 6 bases, with 14 bases remaining between them. The CDR3 runs to 14 residues. CDR3 amino acids: CAWSPNSSGQPQHF. The CDR3 DNA follows: TGTGCCTGGAGTCCAAATAGTTCGGGTCAGCCCCAGCATTTT. Together with reference TRBV30 and TRBJ1-5, the CDR3 gives the full variable domain: SQTIHQWPATLVQPVGSPLSLECTVEGTSNPNLYWYRQAAGRGLQLLFYSVGIGQISSEVPQNLSASRPQDRQFILSSKKLLLSDSGFYLCAWSPNSSGQPQHFGDGTRLSIL.